The following is a T cell receptor (beta chain) sequence with its context. This record belongs to a study of blood T cell repertoires in COVID-19. Study-wide context: Acute-phase and convalescent COVID-19 samples originated in the United States, Italy and Spain.

The germline V and J ends were trimmed by 3 bases and 0 bases, with 12 bases remaining between them. This CDR3 comprises 16 residues. Germline values: CDR1 LNHDA, CDR2 SQIVND (reference sequence). TCRdb's copy holds only in-frame clones and misses some; the assay was immunoSEQ multiplex PCR. The table includes 200,000 to 250,000 clones, 75% to 90% detected once. The J gene is TRBJ1-5, the V gene TRBV19, with D perhaps matching TRBD1 (5 bases). The sequencing input was PBMCs or T cells enriched from blood (not recorded which). This TCR derives from a woman between 18 and 29 years old in a cohort exposed to, infected with or recovered from COVID-19 (not recorded which). CDR3 coding DNA: TGTGCCAGTAGTATGGGGGGAGCCTATAGCAATCAGCCCCAGCATTTT. Translation: CASSMGGAYSNQPQHF.